A single T cell receptor beta chain is shown here with its context. Its antigen remains unidentified. No much larger clone exists at a distance of one base, and base qualities are not known. Trimming at the junction amounts to 6 bases on V and 5 bases on J, and the germline ends lie 17 bases apart. The CDR3 starts with the cysteine, ends with the phenylalanine, and has 15 residues. Left in the record is the CDR3 DNA by itself, 45 bases read in frame from the first base. The germline V gene yields MNHEY for CDR1 and SVGEGT for CDR2. This sample stems from a study of T cell responses to AZD1222 COVID-19 vaccine (TCRdb year 2021). Context from the whole study: AZD1222 recipients whose second dose came at about 4 weeks and those whose second dose came at about 12 weeks were combined into one group, since spike-specific TCR depth and breadth did not differ between the two schedules. Trial participants were enrolled by age into 18-55, 56-69 and 70-plus year subgroups, with about 150, 28 and 57 TCR-sequenced participants respectively. A total of over 230 trial participants underwent TCR sequencing, of whom more than 200 had received two doses of AZD1222 and roughly 26 had received two doses of the MenACWY control vaccine. The paper as a whole reports these results and caveats: Only six AZD1222 recipients were SARS-CoV-2 seropositive at baseline, limiting conclusions about previously exposed vaccinees. CD4 TCRs associated with the vaccine covered the entire spike protein, and the dominant responses were in regions 160-218 and 743-854. The 56-69-year group was small, and its depth increase did not reach significance, likely because of low power. Reportedly, almost half of the unique spike-specific TCRs recognized epitopes lying outside the regions that are mutated in the B.1.351 and B.1.1.7 variants. Participants were mostly white British, with more females than males. The authors suggested clonal diversity may have been underestimated. No day 14 peak-response samples were available, so repertoires were characterized only after the peak T cell response. After two AZD1222 doses, spike-specific TCR breadth and depth were significantly higher than at day 0 and than in MenACWY recipients.

This specimen's time point label, per the study, means: baseline before first vaccination. Vaccinee samples were obtained from the UK trials COV001 and COV002, which included a single-blind randomized controlled phase 2/3 trial of AZD1222 (ChAdOx1 nCoV-19) in healthy adults. Trial participant PBMC samples were collected at day 0 and day 28 after the second dose for TCRbeta chain sequencing. The CDR3 regions of human TCRbeta chains were subjected to immunosequencing. The source study handled its data this way. Repertoire TCRs were matched against a reference library of SARS-CoV-2-specific TCRs generated with the MIRA antigen-specificity platform. Breadth meant the fraction of unique TCRs that were SARS-CoV-2-associated, whereas depth meant the fraction of total T cells that were SARS-CoV-2-associated. Using the MIRA data, each spike-specific TCR was assigned both to the spike region to which the TCR was reactive and to a CD4 or CD8 class. Log10-transformed breadth and depth values were compared by one-way ANOVA with Sidak's multiple comparisons tests. Drawn from immuneACCESS, this table holds only the in-frame rearrangements with V and J called that TCRdb kept. Clones are partly lost; checked studies trace under half to an unresolved V gene and leave the rest unexplained. V, J and clone size are taken as reported in that table, and D and trimming were inferred from the DNA itself. The sample table records around 95,000 clones; around nine tenths of these occur just once. The ten largest clones represent around 15% of the sample.

The chain is assembled from TRBV6-2 or TRBV6-3 and TRBJ1-5; a weak D assignment points to TRBD1 (6 bases agree). The sample in question was peripheral blood, obtained on day 0 of AZD1222 vaccination. This receptor was identified in an adult in good health. Here is the DNA: TGTGCCAGCAGCCGCGGAACCACAGGGTATCAGCCCCAGCATTTT. Its product reads: CASSRGTTGYQPQHF.